The 11 T cell receptor beta chains listed next were all sequenced from one sample in a study of blood T cell repertoires in COVID-19. Measured with immunoSEQ multiplex PCR; TCRdb has only the in-frame clones, and not every one. The sample has approximately 190,000 clones; about 88% are singletons. The specimen was PBMCs or T cells enriched from blood (not recorded which). These receptors all stem from a middle-aged woman in a cohort exposed to, infected with or recovered from COVID-19 (not recorded which).

The chain carries TRBV7-6 and TRBJ2-7, with TRBD2 as a possible D gene (5 bases). The CDR3 is 12 residues long. Germline V gene sequence: CDR1 SGHVS, CDR2 FNYEAQ. V lost 5 bases, J lost 2 bases, and 7 bases lay in between. The CDR3 coding sequence is TGTGCCAGCAGCCCCGGGACCTACGAGCAGTACTTC. This sequence encodes CASSPGTYEQYF.

This clone appeared a single time. The CDR3 region has the DNA TGCGCCAGCAGTGAAAGGGAGTCTCAGCCCCAGCATTTT. Protein sequence: CASSERESQPQHF. The chain recombines TRBV10-2 with TRBJ1-5; D is uncertain. Germline CDR1 and CDR2: WSHSY and SAAADI. Trimming took off 3 bases at V and 6 bases at J, with 9 bases between the two ends. The CDR3 is made up of 13 amino acids.

The chain combines TRBV24-1 with TRBJ2-5; 9 positions match TRBD1. CDR3 length: 15 residues. Germline trimming cut 4 bases from V and 3 bases from J; bases unmatched to any gene: 5. Germline V lookup: CDR1 KGHDR, CDR2 SFDVKD. DNA of the CDR3: TGTGCCACCAGTGACCGGGACAGGGCGGAAGAGACCCAGTACTTC. This encodes CATSDRDRAEETQYF.

This clone was recorded only once. The J gene is TRBJ1-2, the V gene TRBV28, with D uncertain. The V end lost 7 bases, the J end lost 3 bases, and 18 bases lay between the germline ends. The germline CDR1 and CDR2 sequences are MDHEN and SYDVKM. The CDR3 runs 15 residues. CDR3 residues: CASTLNPTGDYGYTF. CDR3 nucleotide sequence: TGTGCCAGCACTCTTAATCCGACGGGTGACTATGGCTACACCTTC.

The chain is built from TRBV7-9 and TRBJ1-3, with D tentatively TRBD1 (5 bases). Germline lookup yields CDR1 SEHNR and CDR2 FQNEAQ (reference sequence). The V end lost 5 bases, the J end lost 4 bases, and 18 bases lay between the germline ends. The CDR3 runs 16 residues. CDR3 sequence: CASSRRDLGAGNTIYF. As DNA, the CDR3 is TGTGCCAGCAGCCGGAGGGACCTAGGTGCCGGAAACACCATATATTTT.

This clone was observed a single time. This chain connects TRBV27 to TRBJ2-7; no clear D gene. The germline gives CDR1 MNHEY, CDR2 SMNVEV (reference sequence). CDR3 length equals 12 residues. Trimming pared 3 bases from V and 3 bases from J, leaving 6 bases between. CDR3 loop: CASSFGGYEQYF. The CDR3 region has the DNA TGTGCCAGCAGTTTTGGCGGCTACGAGCAGTACTTC.

V usage is TRBV11-2 and J usage is TRBJ1-1; possibly TRBD1 for D (6 bases). This CDR3 spans 15 amino acids. The germline V gene encodes CDR1 SGHAT and CDR2 FQNNGV. The ends were cut back, 0 bases at V and 0 bases at J, with 8 bases in the middle. CDR3 sequence: CASSLEGHLNTEAFF. The CDR3 DNA follows: TGTGCCAGCAGCTTAGAGGGACATCTGAACACTGAAGCTTTCTTT.

This clone was picked up a small number of times. The chain uses TRBV18 and TRBJ2-7; D is perhaps TRBD1 (6 bases). The CDR3 totals 14 residues. Germline assignment: CDR1 KGHSH and CDR2 LQKENI. V gave up 0 bases and J gave up 6 bases, with 12 bases separating them. The CDR3 region is CASSPPYGGGEQYF. In DNA form, the CDR3 reads TGTGCCAGCTCACCACCGTATGGGGGCGGCGAGCAGTACTTC.

The sample holds one count of this clone. The V call is TRBV11-2, the J call TRBJ2-2, with D possibly TRBD2 on 6 matching bases. Germline V gene lookup returns CDR1 SGHAT and CDR2 FQNNGV. V was clipped by 1 base and J by 6 bases, with 9 bases between them. This CDR3 is 14 amino acids long. The CDR3 DNA reads TGTGCCAGCAGCTTAGCGGGAGTTTCCGGGGAGCTGTTTTTT. Protein sequence: CASSLAGVSGELFF.

This clone was found a few times. This rearrangement joins TRBV27 to TRBJ2-7; the D gene is possibly TRBD2 (6 bases). V was trimmed by 6 bases and J by 4 bases, leaving 16 bases between them. Per the germline V gene, CDR1 is MNHEY and CDR2 is SMNVEV (reference sequence). This CDR3 spans 14 amino acids. For the CDR3, the DNA is TGTGCCAGCAGCCCGGGACTCGGGGTGTACGAGCAGTACTTC. This translates into CASSPGLGVYEQYF.

V usage is TRBV12-3 or TRBV12-4 and J usage is TRBJ1-1; D gene unclear. V was shortened by 3 bases and J by 2 bases, with 4 bases between the two germline ends. The CDR3 has 12 amino acids. The DNA of the CDR3 is TGTGCCAGCAGTTTCCTAAACACTGAAGCTTTCTTT. Its translation: CASSFLNTEAFF.